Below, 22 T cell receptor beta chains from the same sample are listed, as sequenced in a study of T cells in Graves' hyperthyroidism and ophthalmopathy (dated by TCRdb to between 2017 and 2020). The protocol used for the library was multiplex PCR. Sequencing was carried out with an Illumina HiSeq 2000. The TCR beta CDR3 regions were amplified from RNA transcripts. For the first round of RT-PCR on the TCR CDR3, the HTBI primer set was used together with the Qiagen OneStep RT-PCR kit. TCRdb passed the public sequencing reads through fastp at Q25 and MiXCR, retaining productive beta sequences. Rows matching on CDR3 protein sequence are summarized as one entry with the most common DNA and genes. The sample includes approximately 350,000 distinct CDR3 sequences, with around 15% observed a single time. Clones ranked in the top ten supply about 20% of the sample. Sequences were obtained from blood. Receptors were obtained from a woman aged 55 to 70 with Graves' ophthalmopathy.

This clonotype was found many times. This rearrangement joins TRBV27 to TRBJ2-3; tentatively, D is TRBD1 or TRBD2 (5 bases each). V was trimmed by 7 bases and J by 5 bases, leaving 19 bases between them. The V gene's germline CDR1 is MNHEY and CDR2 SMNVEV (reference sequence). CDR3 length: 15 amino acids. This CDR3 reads CASIPLPGPKDTQYF. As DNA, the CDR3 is TGTGCCAGCATTCCCCTTCCGGGACCGAAAGATACGCAGTATTTT.

The CDR3 protein is CASSFTIGTGYSPLHF. Written as DNA, the CDR3 is TGTGCCAGCAGTTTTACGATCGGGACAGGATATTCACCCCTCCACTTT. The chain has TRBV27 and TRBJ1-6; TRBD1 agrees at 8 bases. Looked up from germline, CDR1 is MNHEY and CDR2 is SMNVEV (reference sequence). The CDR3 totals 16 residues. With V trimmed by 3 bases and J by 8 bases, 9 bases remained unmatched.

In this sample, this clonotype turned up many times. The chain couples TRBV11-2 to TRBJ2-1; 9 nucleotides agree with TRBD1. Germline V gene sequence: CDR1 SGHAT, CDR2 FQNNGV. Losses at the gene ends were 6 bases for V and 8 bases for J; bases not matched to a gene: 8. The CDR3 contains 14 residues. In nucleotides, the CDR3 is TGTGCCAGCAGGCGAAACAGGGGGCTAGATGAGCAGTTCTTC. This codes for CASRRNRGLDEQFF.

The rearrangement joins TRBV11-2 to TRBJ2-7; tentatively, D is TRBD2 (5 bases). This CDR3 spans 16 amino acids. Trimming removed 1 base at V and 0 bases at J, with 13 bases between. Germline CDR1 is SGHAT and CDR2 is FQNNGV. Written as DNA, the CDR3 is TGTGCCAGCAGCTTAGTTCACCAGCGGAGCTCCTACGAGCAGTACTTC. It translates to CASSLVHQRSSYEQYF.

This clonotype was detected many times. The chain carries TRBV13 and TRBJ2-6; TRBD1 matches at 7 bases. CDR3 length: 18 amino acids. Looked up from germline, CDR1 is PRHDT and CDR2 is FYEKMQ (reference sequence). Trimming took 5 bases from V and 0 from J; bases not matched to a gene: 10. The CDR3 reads CASSPHRGLNSGANVLTF. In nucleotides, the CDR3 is TGTGCCAGCAGCCCACACAGGGGTCTAAACTCTGGGGCCAACGTCCTGACTTTC.

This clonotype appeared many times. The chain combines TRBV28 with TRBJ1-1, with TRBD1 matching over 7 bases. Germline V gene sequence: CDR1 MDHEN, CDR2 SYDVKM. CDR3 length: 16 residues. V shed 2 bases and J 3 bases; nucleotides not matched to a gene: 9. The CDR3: CASSLAATGVDTEAFF. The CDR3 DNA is TGTGCCAGCAGTTTAGCGGCCACAGGGGTGGACACTGAAGCTTTCTTT.

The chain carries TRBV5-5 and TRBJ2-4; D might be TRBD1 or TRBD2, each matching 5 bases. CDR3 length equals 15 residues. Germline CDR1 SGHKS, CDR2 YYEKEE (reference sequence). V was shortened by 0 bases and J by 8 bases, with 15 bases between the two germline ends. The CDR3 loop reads CASSLARDPPHIQYF. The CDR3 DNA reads TGTGCCAGCAGCTTGGCACGGGACCCACCGCACATTCAGTACTTC.

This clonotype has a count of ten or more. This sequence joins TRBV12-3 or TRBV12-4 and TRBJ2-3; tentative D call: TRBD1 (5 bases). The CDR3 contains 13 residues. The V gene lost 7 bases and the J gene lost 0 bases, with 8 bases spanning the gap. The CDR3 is CASKQGSTDTQYF. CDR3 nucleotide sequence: TGTGCCAGCAAGCAGGGTAGCACAGATACGCAGTATTTT.

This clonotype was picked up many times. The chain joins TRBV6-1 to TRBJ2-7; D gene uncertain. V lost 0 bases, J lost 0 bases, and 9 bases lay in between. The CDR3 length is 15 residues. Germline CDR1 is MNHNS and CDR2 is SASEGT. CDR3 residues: CASSEAFLSSYEQYF. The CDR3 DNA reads TGTGCCAGCAGTGAAGCGTTCCTAAGCTCCTACGAGCAGTACTTC.

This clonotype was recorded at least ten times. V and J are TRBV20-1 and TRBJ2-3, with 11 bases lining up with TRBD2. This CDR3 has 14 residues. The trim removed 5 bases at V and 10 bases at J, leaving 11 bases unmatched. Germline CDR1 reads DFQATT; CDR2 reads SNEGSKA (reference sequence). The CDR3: CSALTSGTGWAQYF. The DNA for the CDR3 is TGCAGTGCTCTGACTAGCGGGACTGGATGGGCGCAGTATTTT.

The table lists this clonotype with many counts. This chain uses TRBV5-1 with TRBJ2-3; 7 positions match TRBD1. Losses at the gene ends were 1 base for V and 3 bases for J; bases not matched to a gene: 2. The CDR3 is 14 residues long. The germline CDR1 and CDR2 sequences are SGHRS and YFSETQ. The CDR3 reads CASSLYRGTDTQYF. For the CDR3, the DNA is TGCGCCAGCAGCTTGTACAGGGGAACAGATACGCAGTATTTT.

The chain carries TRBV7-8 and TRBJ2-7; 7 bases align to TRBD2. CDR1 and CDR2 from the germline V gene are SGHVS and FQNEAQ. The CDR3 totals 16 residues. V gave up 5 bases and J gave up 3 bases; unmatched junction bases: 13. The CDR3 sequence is CASSPGGLADYYEQYF. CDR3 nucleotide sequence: TGTGCCAGCAGCCCCGGAGGCCTAGCGGATTACTACGAGCAGTACTTC.

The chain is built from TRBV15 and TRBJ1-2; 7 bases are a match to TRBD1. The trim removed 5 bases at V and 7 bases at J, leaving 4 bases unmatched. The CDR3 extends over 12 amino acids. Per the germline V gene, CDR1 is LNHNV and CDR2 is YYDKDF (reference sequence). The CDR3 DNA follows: TGTGCCACCAGCCCTGACAGGGTTGGCTACACCTTC. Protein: CATSPDRVGYTF.

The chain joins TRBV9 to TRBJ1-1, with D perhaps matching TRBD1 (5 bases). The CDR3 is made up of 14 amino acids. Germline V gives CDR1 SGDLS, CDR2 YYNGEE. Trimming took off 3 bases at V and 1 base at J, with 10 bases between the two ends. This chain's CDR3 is CASSARQQNTEAFF. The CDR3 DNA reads TGTGCCAGCAGCGCAAGACAGCAGAACACTGAAGCTTTCTTT.

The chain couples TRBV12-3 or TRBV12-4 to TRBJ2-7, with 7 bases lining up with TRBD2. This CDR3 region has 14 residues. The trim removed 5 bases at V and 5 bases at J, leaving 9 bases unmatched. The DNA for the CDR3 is TGTGCCAGCAGTGGGTGGGAGGGAAGGGACGAGCAGTACTTC. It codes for CASSGWEGRDEQYF.

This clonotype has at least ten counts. The CDR3 loop reads CASSSPGTGKNEAFF. The CDR3 region has the DNA TGTGCCAGCAGTTCGCCAGGGACAGGCAAAAATGAAGCTTTCTTT. The chain uses TRBV6-1 and TRBJ1-1, with 8 bases that match TRBD1. The CDR3 contains 15 residues. The junction had 12 bases not matched to a gene; V was cut back by 5 bases and J by 7 bases. The germline V gene has CDR1 MNHNS and CDR2 SASEGT.

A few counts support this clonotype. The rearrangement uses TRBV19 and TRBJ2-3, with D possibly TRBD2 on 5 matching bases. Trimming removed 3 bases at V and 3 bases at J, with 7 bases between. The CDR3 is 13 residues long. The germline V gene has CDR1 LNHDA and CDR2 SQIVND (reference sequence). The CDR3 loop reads CASSMRRTDTQYF. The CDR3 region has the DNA TGTGCCAGTAGTATGAGGAGGACAGATACGCAGTATTTT.

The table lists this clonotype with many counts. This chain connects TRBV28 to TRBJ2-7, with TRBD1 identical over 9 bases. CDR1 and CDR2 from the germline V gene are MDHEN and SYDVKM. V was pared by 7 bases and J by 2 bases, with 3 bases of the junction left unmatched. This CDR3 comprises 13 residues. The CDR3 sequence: CASTGQGPYEQYF. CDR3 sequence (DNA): TGTGCCAGCACGGGACAGGGTCCCTACGAGCAGTACTTC.

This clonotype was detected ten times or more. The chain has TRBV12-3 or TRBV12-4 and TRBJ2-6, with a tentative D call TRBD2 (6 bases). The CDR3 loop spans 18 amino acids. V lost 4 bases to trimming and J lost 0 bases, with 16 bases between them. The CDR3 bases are TGTGCCAGCAGTTCCACCCCGGGAGCCCGCTCTGGGGCCAACGTCCTGACTTTC. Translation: CASSSTPGARSGANVLTF.

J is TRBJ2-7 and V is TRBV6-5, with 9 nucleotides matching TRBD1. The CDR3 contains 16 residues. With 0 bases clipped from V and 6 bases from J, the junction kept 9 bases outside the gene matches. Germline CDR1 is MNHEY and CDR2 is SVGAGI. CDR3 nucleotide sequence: TGTGCCAGCAGTTACTCCGTCCCGGGACAGGGTTTCGAGCAGTACTTC. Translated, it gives CASSYSVPGQGFEQYF.

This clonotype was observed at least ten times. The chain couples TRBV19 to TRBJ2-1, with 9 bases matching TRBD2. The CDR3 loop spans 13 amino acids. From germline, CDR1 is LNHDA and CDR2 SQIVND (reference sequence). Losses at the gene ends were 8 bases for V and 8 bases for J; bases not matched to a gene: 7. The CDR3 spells CASGLLAGDEQFF. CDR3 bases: TGTGCCAGTGGACTTTTAGCGGGGGATGAGCAGTTCTTC.

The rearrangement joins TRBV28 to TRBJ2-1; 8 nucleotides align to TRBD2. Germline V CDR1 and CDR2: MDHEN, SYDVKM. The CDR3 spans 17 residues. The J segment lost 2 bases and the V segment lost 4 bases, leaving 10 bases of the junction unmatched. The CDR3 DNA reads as TGTGCCAGCAGTTCTAGCGGGCCCGGAGGGCCCTACAATGAGCAGTTCTTC. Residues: CASSSSGPGGPYNEQFF.